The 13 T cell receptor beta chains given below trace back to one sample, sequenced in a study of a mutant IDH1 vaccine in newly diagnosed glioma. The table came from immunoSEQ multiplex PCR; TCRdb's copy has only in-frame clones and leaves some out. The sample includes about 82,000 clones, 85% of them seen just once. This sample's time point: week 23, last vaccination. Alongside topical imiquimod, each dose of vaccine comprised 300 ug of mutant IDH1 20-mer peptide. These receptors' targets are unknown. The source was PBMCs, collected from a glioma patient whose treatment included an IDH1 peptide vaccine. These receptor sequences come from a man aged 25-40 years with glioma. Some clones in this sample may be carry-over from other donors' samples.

CDR3 sequence: CASSELGSGRAENEQFF. In nucleotides, the CDR3 is TGTGCCAGCAGTGAATTAGGTAGCGGGAGGGCAGAGAATGAGCAGTTCTTC. V usage is TRBV2 and J usage is TRBJ2-1; 11 bases fit TRBD2. Germline-derived CDR1 and CDR2 are SNHLY and FYNNEI. The V and J ends lost 2 bases and 7 bases, in that order; junction bases with no gene match: 10. This CDR3 has 17 amino acids.

CDR3 residues: CASSLAGSGGMFF. The CDR3 nucleotides read TGTGCCAGCAGCTTAGCGGGTTCCGGAGGGATGTTTTTT. The rearrangement joins TRBV7-2 to TRBJ2-2, with D possibly matching TRBD2 (6 bases). This CDR3 is built from 13 residues. Germline CDR1 SGHTA, CDR2 FQGNSA. V was pared by 0 bases and J by 15 bases, with 14 bases between. The entire variable domain, with the rest obtained from reference TRBV7-2 and TRBJ2-2, is as follows: GAGVSQSPSNKVTEKGKDVELRCDPISGHTALYWYRQSLGQGLEFLIYFQGNSAPDKSGLPSDRFSAERTGGSVSTLTIQRTQQEDSAVYLCASSLAGSGGMFFGEGSRLTVL.

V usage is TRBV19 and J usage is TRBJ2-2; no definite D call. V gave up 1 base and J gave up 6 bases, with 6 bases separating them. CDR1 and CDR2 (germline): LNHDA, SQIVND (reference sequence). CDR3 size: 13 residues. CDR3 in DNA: TGTGCCAGTAGTATAGGTCCGCCCGGGGAGCTGTTTTTT. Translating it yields CASSIGPPGELFF.

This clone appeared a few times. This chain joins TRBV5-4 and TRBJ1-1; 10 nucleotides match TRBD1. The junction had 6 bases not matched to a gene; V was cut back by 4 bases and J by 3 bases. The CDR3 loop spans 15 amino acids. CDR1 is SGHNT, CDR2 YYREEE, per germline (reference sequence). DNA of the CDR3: TGTGCCAGCAGCCCCGGGACAGGGGCCTACACTGAAGCTTTCTTT. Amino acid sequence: CASSPGTGAYTEAFF.

The CDR3 reads CAWSLAEVYEQYF. In DNA form, the CDR3 reads TGTGCCTGGAGTTTGGCGGAAGTCTACGAGCAGTACTTC. V and J are TRBV30 and TRBJ2-7; D is unresolved. The CDR3 totals 13 residues. Trimming shortened V by 2 bases and J by 3 bases, and 11 bases separated the two germline ends. Germline V lookup: CDR1 GTSNPN, CDR2 SVGIG (reference sequence).

CDR3 coding DNA: TGCAGCGTTGGGACAGGGGGCATCTACGAGCAGTACTTC. Translated: CSVGTGGIYEQYF. The rearrangement uses TRBV29-1 and TRBJ2-7; 11 bases agree with TRBD1. Trimming at V came to 4 bases and at J to 3 bases, leaving 2 bases not matched to a gene. This CDR3 spans 13 amino acids. Per the germline V gene, CDR1 is SQVTM and CDR2 is ANQGSEA.

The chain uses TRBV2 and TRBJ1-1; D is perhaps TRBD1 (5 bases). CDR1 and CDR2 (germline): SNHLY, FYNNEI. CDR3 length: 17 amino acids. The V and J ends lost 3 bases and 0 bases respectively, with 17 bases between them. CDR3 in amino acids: CASSDWLGRDLNTEAFF. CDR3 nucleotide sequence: TGTGCCAGCAGTGATTGGTTGGGCAGGGACTTGAACACTGAAGCTTTCTTT.

The CDR3 region has the DNA TGTGCCAGCATCCCAGGGGGCCGGGTGGACAATGAGCAGTTCTTC. It yields the protein CASIPGGRVDNEQFF. The V gene is TRBV28, the J gene TRBJ2-1; 8 nucleotides line up with TRBD1. The CDR3 runs to 15 residues. V dropped 7 bases and J dropped 5; count of bases not matched to a gene: 10. CDR1 is MDHEN and CDR2 is SYDVKM in the germline V gene.

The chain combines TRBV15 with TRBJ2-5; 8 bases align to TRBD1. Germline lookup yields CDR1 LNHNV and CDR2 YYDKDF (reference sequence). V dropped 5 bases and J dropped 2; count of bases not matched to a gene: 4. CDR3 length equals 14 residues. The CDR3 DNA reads TGTGCCACCAGCGAGAGGGACAGGCAAGAGACCCAGTACTTC. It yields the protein CATSERDRQETQYF.

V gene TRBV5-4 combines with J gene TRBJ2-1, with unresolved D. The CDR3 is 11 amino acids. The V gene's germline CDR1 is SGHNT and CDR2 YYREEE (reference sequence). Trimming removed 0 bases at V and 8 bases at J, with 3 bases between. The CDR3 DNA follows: TGTGCCAGCAGCTTGGAGTATGAGCAGTTCTTC. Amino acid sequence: CASSLEYEQFF.

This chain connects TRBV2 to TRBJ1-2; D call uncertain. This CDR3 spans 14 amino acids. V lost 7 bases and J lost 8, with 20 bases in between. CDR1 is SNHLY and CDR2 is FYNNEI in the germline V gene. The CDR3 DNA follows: TGTGCCAGCACCCCACCCTCGCGGGTTCACGGCTACACCTTC. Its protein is CASTPPSRVHGYTF.

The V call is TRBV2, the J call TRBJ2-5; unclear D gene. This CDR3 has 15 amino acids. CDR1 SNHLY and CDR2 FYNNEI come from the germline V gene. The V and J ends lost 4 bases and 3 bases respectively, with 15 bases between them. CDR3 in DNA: TGTGCCAGCAGTGGTGGTTCTACTTTTAAAGAGACCCAGTACTTC. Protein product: CASSGGSTFKETQYF.

The CDR3 loop is CASSIGGEAYNEQFF. The DNA of the CDR3 is TGTGCCAGTAGTATAGGAGGGGAGGCCTACAATGAGCAGTTCTTC. The gene calls are TRBV19 and TRBJ2-1; a weak D match, TRBD2 (6 bases). V shed 1 base and J shed 2 bases, with 9 bases lying between them. CDR3 length: 15 residues. Germline V gene lookup returns CDR1 LNHDA and CDR2 SQIVND (reference sequence).